The 2 T cell receptor beta chains given below trace back to one sample, sequenced in a study of CD8 T cells in ankylosing spondylitis. Study outcomes and limitations: Seemingly characteristic of ankylosing spondylitis blood was a TCR beta motif consisting of about 8 highly homologous variants.

TCRdb itself ran the 5' RACE reads through MiXCR, one entry per CDR3 protein. The data hold some 840,000 distinct CDR3 sequences, with approximately 12% observed a single time. These receptors have no identified antigens. The sequenced sample consisted of blood, either unsorted or a sorted T cell fraction (not recorded which). These receptors all come from a male donor with ankylosing spondylitis.

The DNA of the CDR3 is TGTGCCAGCAGGAGGGACAGGGCATACGAGCAGTACTTC. This codes for CASRRDRAYEQYF. The chain links TRBV7-2 to TRBJ2-7, with TRBD1 identical over 9 bases. CDR1 is SGHTA, CDR2 FQGNSA, per germline. V dropped 6 bases and J dropped 4; count of bases not matched to a gene: 4. The CDR3 is made up of 13 amino acids.

The chain carries TRBV9 and TRBJ2-4; TRBD1 might be the D (6 bases). Germline loops: CDR1 SGDLS, CDR2 YYNGEE. This CDR3 spans 15 amino acids. With 4 bases removed from V and 2 bases from J, the gap between germline ends came to 13 bases. CDR3: CASSPSRGTKNIQYF. CDR3 nucleotide sequence: TGTGCCAGCAGCCCTAGCAGGGGTACCAAAAACATTCAGTACTTC. Full variable domain (outside the CDR3, taken from reference TRBV9 and TRBJ2-4): DSGVTQTPKHLITATGQRVTLRCSPRSGDLSVYWYQQSLDQGLQFLIQYYNGEERAKGNILERFSAQQFPDLHSELNLSSLELGDSALYFCASSPSRGTKNIQYFGAGTRLSVL.